This T cell receptor (beta chain) comes out of a study of blood T cell repertoires in COVID-19. The overall study: T cells, B-cell-depleted T cells, or PBMCs provided the cDNA or gDNA that served as material.

The V gene end was trimmed by 4 bases and the J gene end by 2 bases; junction bases not matched to a gene: 4. The germline CDR1 and CDR2 sequences are GTSNPN and SVGIG (reference sequence). The CDR3 totals 14 residues. Individuals drawn from 20 to 25 US areas were about 18 to 100 years old. Under the authors' procedure: Researchers report that nucleated cell counts were estimated from reference gene primer amplification. Sequencing was performed with immunoSEQ multiplex PCR; in TCRdb, only in-frame clones are kept and a portion is missing. That table furnishes V, J and clone size, whereas the DNA furnished D and trimming. The table lists some 390,000 clones, about 90% of them singletons.

The specimen was PBMCs or T cells enriched from blood (not recorded which). This TCR was sampled from a woman aged 30 to 39 who had recovered from COVID-19. This chain connects TRBV30 to TRBJ2-2, with 7 bases lining up with TRBD1. The CDR3 here is CAWTTGVNTGELFF. CDR3 sequence (DNA): TGTGCCTGGACTACAGGGGTTAACACCGGGGAGCTGTTTTTT.